This TCR beta chain came from a study of blood T cell repertoires in COVID-19. Across the study: Acute and convalescent COVID-19 specimens originated in the United States, Italy and Spain. From T cells, B-cell-depleted T cells, or PBMCs came the material, which was cDNA or gDNA.

In the original workflow: Amplifying reference gene primers gave estimates of nucleated cell counts. Sequencing used immunoSEQ multiplex PCR; TCRdb keeps in-frame clones, though not all of them. For V, J and clone size, that table is used; D and trimming come from the DNA. The table lists fewer than 200,000 clones, approximately 79% of them singletons. The germline V and J ends were trimmed by 1 base and 6 bases, with 6 bases remaining between them. The length of the CDR3 is 13 residues. This chain links TRBV12-3 or TRBV12-4 with TRBJ2-2; weak D call: TRBD1 (5 bases). Sequenced material: peripheral blood. The receptor was isolated from a woman of 80 years or more with acute or convalescent COVID-19. CDR3 sequence reads: CASSLGGPGELFF. CDR3 in DNA: TGTGCCAGCAGTTTAGGGGGCCCCGGGGAGCTGTTTTTT.